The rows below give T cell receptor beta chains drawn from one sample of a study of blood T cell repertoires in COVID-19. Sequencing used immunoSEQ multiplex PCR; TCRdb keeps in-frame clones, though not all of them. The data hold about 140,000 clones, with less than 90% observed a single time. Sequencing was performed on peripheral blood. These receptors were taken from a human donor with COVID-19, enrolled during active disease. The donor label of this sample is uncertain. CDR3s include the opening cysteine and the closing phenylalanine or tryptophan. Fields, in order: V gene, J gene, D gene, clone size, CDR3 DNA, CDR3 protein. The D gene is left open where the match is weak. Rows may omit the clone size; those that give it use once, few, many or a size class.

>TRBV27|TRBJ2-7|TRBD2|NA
TGTGCCAGCAGTTCGCGCCTAAAATATCTAGCGGGGGGCTCCTACGAGCAGTACTTC
CASSSRLKYLAGGSYEQYF
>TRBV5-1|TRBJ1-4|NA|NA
TGCGCCAGCAGCCAGGGGATGAGGATGGGTGAAAAACTGTTTTTT
CASSQGMRMGEKLFF
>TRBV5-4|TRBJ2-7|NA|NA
TGTGCCAGCAGCTTGGGGGCAGGGCAGAGCTACGAGCAGTACTTC
CASSLGAGQSYEQYF
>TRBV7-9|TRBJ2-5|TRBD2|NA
TGTGCCAGCAGCCCAGGACTAGAGAAGACCCAGTACTTC
CASSPGLEKTQYF
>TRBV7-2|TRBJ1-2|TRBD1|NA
TGTGCCAGCAGCACAACAGGGGGCGACTATGGCTACACCTTC
CASSTTGGDYGYTF
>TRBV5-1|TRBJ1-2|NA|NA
TGCGCCAGCAGCCTGACCCAGGGCGCGGGGGGAGGCTACACCTTC
CASSLTQGAGGGYTF
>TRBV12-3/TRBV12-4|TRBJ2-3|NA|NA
TGTGCCAGCCGACTAGGATTCACAGATACGCAGTATTTT
CASRLGFTDTQYF
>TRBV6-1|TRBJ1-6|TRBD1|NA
TGTGCCAGCAGTGAACAGGGGGCCTTTTTCGCCCTCCACTTT
CASSEQGAFFALHF
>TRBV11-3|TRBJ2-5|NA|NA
TGTGCCAGCAGCTTAGGAGTCCGAGAGACCCAGTACTTC
CASSLGVRETQYF
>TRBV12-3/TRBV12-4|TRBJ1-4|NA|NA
TGTGCCAGCAGTTCTCTCACGGATGAAAAACTGTTTTTT
CASSSLTDEKLFF
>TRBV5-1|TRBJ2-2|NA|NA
TGCGCCAGCAGCCCGCCCAGGGGGGAAACCGGGGAGCTGTTTTTT
CASSPPRGETGELFF
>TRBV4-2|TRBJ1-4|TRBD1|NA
TGTGCCAGCAGCCTAAGACGTCTTGGACAGGGTATAGAGCAAAATGAAAAACTGTTTTTT
CASSLRRLGQGIEQNEKLFF
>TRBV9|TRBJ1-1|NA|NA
TGTGCCAGCAGCGTAGGGTATCGGGGAGTCGGAATGAACACTGAAGCTTTCTTT
CASSVGYRGVGMNTEAFF
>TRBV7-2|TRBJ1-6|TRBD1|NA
TGTGCCAGCAGCTTGGGGGGACAGGGGGGTTCACCCCTCCACTTT
CASSLGGQGGSPLHF
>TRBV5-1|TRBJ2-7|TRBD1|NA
TGCGCCAGCAGCTTCTCCTCCGGGACAGAGACCTACGAGCAGTACTTC
CASSFSSGTETYEQYF
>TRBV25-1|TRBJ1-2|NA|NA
TGTGCCAGCAGTGGGCAGGGAGGGGGCTACACCTTC
CASSGQGGGYTF
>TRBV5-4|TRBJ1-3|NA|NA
TGTGCCAGCAGCTTTGACAGATTCTCTGGAAACACCATATATTTT
CASSFDRFSGNTIYF
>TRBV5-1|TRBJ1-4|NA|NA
TGCGCCAGCAGCTTGACAGGCCGGGCAACTAATGAAAAACTGTTTTTT
CASSLTGRATNEKLFF
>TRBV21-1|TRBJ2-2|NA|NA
TGTGCCAGCACCTTGTACTCTCCGAACACCGGGGAGCTGTTTTTT
CASTLYSPNTGELFF
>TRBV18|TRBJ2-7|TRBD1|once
TGTGCCAGCCAACCGGGACAGGGAAGGCGGGAGCAGTACTTC
CASQPGQGRREQYF
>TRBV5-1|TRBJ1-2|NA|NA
TGCGCCAGCACACAAGACACCAACGAGTATGGCTACACCTTC
CASTQDTNEYGYTF
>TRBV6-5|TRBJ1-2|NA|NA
TGTGCCAGCAGGACAGAGAGAGTCGGTGGCTACACCTTC
CASRTERVGGYTF
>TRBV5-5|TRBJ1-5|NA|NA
TGTGCCAGCAGCCGGGGGGACAGCAATCAGCCCCAGCATTTT
CASSRGDSNQPQHF
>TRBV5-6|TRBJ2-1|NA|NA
TGTGCCAGCAGCTTGGGAATTACTCACAATGAGCAGTTCTTC
CASSLGITHNEQFF
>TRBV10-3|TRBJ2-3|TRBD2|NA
TGTGCCATCAGTGAGTCGGCCCACCTACTAGCGGGGGTTTCAGATACGCAGTATTTT
CAISESAHLLAGVSDTQYF
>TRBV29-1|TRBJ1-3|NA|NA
TGCAGCGCGGGCGAGGGGCCGTTCTCTGGAAACACCATATATTTT
CSAGEGPFSGNTIYF
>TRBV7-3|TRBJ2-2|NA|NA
TGTGCCAGCAGCTCAGCGAACACCGGGGAGCTGTTTTTT
CASSSANTGELFF
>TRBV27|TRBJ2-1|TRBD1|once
TGTGCCAGCAGTCCTTTGGGACAGTCGTCCTACAATGAGCAGTTCTTC
CASSPLGQSSYNEQFF
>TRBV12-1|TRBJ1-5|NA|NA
TGTGCCAGCAGCCTGACAGGGGAGTCCCCCTATAGCAATCAGCCCCAGCATTTT
CASSLTGESPYSNQPQHF
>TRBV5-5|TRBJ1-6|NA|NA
TGTGCCAGCAGCTTGCAGCCGGGATCACCCCTCCACTTT
CASSLQPGSPLHF
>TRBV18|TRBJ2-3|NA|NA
TGTGCCAGCTCACCGTCGGGAAGCACAGATACGCAGTATTTT
CASSPSGSTDTQYF
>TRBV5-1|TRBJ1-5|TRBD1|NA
TGCGCCAGCAGCTTGGAGGCAGGGGGGAATCAGCCCCAGCATTTT
CASSLEAGGNQPQHF
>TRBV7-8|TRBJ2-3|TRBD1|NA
TGTGCCAGCAGCATCCGCACCCGGGACAGGGACACAGATACGCAGTATTTT
CASSIRTRDRDTDTQYF
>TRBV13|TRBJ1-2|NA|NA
TGTGCCAGCAGCTTATCCTATAACTATGGCTACACCTTC
CASSLSYNYGYTF
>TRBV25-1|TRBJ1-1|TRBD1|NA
TGTGCCAGCAGTCTACGGGACAGGGCTGGGACTGAAGCTTTCTTT
CASSLRDRAGTEAFF
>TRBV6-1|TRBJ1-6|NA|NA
TGTGCCAGCAGTGAATTGGGTCAGGAAAATTCACCCCTCCACTTT
CASSELGQENSPLHF
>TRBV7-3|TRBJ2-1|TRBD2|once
TGTGCCAGCAGCCCCACGGGCGGGGGGGCCTACAATGAGCAGTTCTTC
CASSPTGGGAYNEQFF
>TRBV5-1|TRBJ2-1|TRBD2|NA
TGCGCCAGCAGCCTCCCGGGCGGGAGTAAAAATGAGCAGTTCTTC
CASSLPGGSKNEQFF
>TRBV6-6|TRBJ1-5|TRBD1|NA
TGTGCCAGCAGTCAGGCTGGACAGGGAGGCCAGCCCCAGCATTTT
CASSQAGQGGQPQHF
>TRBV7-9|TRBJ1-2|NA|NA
TGTGCCAGCAGCTTAGGAATAGCAGGGCAGGGCTATGGCTACACCTTC
CASSLGIAGQGYGYTF
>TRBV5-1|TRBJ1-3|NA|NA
TGCGCCAGCAGCTTCGGGGACTCTGGAAACACCATATATTTT
CASSFGDSGNTIYF
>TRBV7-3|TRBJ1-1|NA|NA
TGTGCCAGCAGCTCGGCGGGGTACACTGAAGCTTTCTTT
CASSSAGYTEAFF
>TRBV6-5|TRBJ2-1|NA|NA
TGTGCCAGCAGTTACGCGGGGAATGAGCAGTTCTTC
CASSYAGNEQFF
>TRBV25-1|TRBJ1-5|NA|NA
TGTGCCAGCAGCCTCGGGGGGGGGCCCCAGCATTTT
CASSLGGGPQHF
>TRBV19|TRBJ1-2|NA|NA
TGTGCCAGTAGTATAAGGTCGGCAGGGACTAGATATGGCTACACCTTC
CASSIRSAGTRYGYTF